These 27 T cell receptor beta chains originate from one sample sequenced in a study of blood T cell repertoires in COVID-19. Some clones are missing from TCRdb's copy, which holds only in-frame ones; the method was immunoSEQ multiplex PCR. The sample has 200,000 to 250,000 clones; 85% to 90% are singletons. Sequenced: PBMCs or T cells enriched from blood (not recorded which). These receptors were obtained from a woman between 50 and 59 years old with acute COVID-19.

This clone has a single count. Different DNA sequences within this sample yield the same CDR3. V gene TRBV27 combines with J gene TRBJ1-1, with D perhaps TRBD1 (5 bases). This CDR3 is 13 amino acids long. Trimming took 2 bases from V and 1 from J, leaving 5 bases between them. Germline V gene lookup returns CDR1 MNHEY and CDR2 SMNVEV (reference sequence). CDR3 loop: CASSLTGNTEAFF. In DNA, the CDR3 is TGTGCCAGCAGTTTAACAGGGAACACTGAAGCTTTCTTT.

The chain combines TRBV28 with TRBJ1-4; 7 bases line up with TRBD1. The CDR3 totals 17 residues. CDR1 and CDR2 (germline): MDHEN, SYDVKM. V lost 7 bases, J lost 6 bases, and 17 bases stayed unmatched. The CDR3 nucleotides are TGTGCCAGCACCCTTATAGAAGGGCTCCAGGGGGATGAAAAACTGTTTTTT. Amino acids: CASTLIEGLQGDEKLFF.

The chain uses TRBV2 and TRBJ2-5; no reliable D call. The V gene lost 6 bases and the J gene lost 4 bases, with 6 bases spanning the gap. The CDR3 covers 11 residues. Germline CDR1 is SNHLY and CDR2 is FYNNEI. CDR3: CASRELETQYF. In nucleotides, the CDR3 is TGTGCCAGCAGGGAACTAGAGACCCAGTACTTC.

The chain combines TRBV10-3 with TRBJ2-7; 8 bases match TRBD1. The CDR3 is 14 amino acids. V lost 7 bases and J lost 5; bases outside the gene matches: 10. Germline assignment: CDR1 ENHRY and CDR2 SYGVKD. The CDR3 DNA sequence: TGTGCCATCAAATCGGACAGGGCCGGAGACGAGCAGTACTTC. It yields the protein CAIKSDRAGDEQYF.

V usage is TRBV6-5 and J usage is TRBJ1-2; 8 bases line up with TRBD1. The CDR3 loop spans 15 amino acids. With 7 bases clipped from V and 5 bases from J, the junction kept 12 bases outside the gene matches. Germline V gene data show CDR1 as MNHEY and CDR2 as SVGAGI. The CDR3 spells CASTRQGSINYGYTF. CDR3 in DNA: TGTGCCAGCACCCGACAGGGGAGCATTAATTATGGCTACACCTTC.

The V gene is TRBV19, the J gene TRBJ1-1, with 7 bases that match TRBD1. The trim removed 0 bases at V and 5 bases at J, leaving 15 bases unmatched. Germline loops: CDR1 LNHDA, CDR2 SQIVND (reference sequence). This CDR3 is 18 amino acids long. CDR3 sequence reads: CASSIDQGRGRLRTEAFF. The CDR3 bases are TGTGCCAGTAGTATAGATCAGGGCAGGGGGAGGTTGAGGACTGAAGCTTTCTTT. The entire variable domain, with the rest obtained from reference TRBV19 and TRBJ1-1, is as follows: DGGITQSPKYLFRKEGQNVTLSCEQNLNHDAMYWYRQDPGQGLRLIYYSQIVNDFQKGDIAEGYSVSREKKESFPLTVTSAQKNPTAFYLCASSIDQGRGRLRTEAFFGQGTRLTVV.

J is TRBJ2-7 and V is TRBV4-1, with a possible D match to TRBD2 (6 bases). Germline V gene lookup returns CDR1 MGHRA and CDR2 YSYEKL. The V and J ends lost 0 bases and 0 bases respectively, with 12 bases between them. CDR3 length: 16 amino acids. In nucleotides, the CDR3 is TGCGCCAGCAGCCAAGAGGTAGCGGTTCACTCCTACGAGCAGTACTTC. Amino acid sequence: CASSQEVAVHSYEQYF.

The chain joins TRBV27 to TRBJ2-2; maybe TRBD2 (5 bases). From germline, CDR1 is MNHEY and CDR2 SMNVEV (reference sequence). Trimming removed 5 bases from V and 4 bases from J, with 17 bases in between. This CDR3 contains 16 residues. As DNA, the CDR3 is TGTGCCAGCAGTCTAGCCCGCTGGCGCGGCACCGGGGAGCTGTTTTTT. The encoded protein is CASSLARWRGTGELFF.

This sequence joins TRBV19 and TRBJ2-2; perhaps TRBD2 as D (6 bases). Germline V gene data show CDR1 as LNHDA and CDR2 as SQIVND (reference sequence). Between the trimmed V and J ends, which lost 7 bases and 6 bases, there was a span of 18 bases. This CDR3 is built from 15 residues. The CDR3 here is CASKRRERSPGELFF. As DNA, the CDR3 is TGTGCCAGTAAGCGGAGGGAGCGGTCCCCCGGGGAGCTGTTTTTT.

The chain employs TRBV28 and TRBJ2-1; no reliable D call. With 1 base removed from V and 10 bases from J, the gap between germline ends came to 11 bases. CDR3 length: 13 amino acids. The germline CDR1 and CDR2 sequences are MDHEN and SYDVKM. Here the CDR3 reads CASSLLPLLEQFF. In nucleotides, the CDR3 is TGTGCCAGCAGTTTATTGCCCCTTCTAGAGCAGTTCTTC.

J is TRBJ2-1 and V is TRBV7-6, with D maybe TRBD2 (6 bases). This CDR3 spans 17 amino acids. Trimming shortened V by 2 bases and J by 1 base, and 15 bases separated the two germline ends. Germline loops: CDR1 SGHVS, CDR2 FNYEAQ. CDR3 nucleotides: TGTGCCAGCAGCTTAAGGTTAGCGGCCGTATCCTACAATGAGCAGTTCTTC. This encodes CASSLRLAAVSYNEQFF. The variable domain in full, completed from reference TRBV7-6 and TRBJ2-1, reads GAGVSQSPRYKVTKRGQDVALRCDPISGHVSLYWYRQALGQGPEFLTYFNYEAQQDKSGLPNDRFSAERPEGSISTLTIQRTEQRDSAMYRCASSLRLAAVSYNEQFFGPGTRLTVL.

The V call is TRBV3-1 (or the pseudogene TRBV3-2), the J call TRBJ1-1; D uncertain. This CDR3 is 12 amino acids long. Germline V gives CDR1 LGHDT, CDR2 YNNKEL (reference sequence). The V gene lost 0 bases and the J gene lost 4 bases, with 3 bases spanning the gap. CDR3 amino acids: CASSQDSTEAFF. CDR3 DNA sequence: TGTGCCAGCAGCCAAGACTCCACTGAAGCTTTCTTT.

The count of this clone is one. The genes are TRBV5-1 and TRBJ2-1, with 11 positions matching TRBD2. Germline V CDR1 and CDR2: SGHRS, YFSETQ. J was trimmed by 5 bases and V by 1 base; bases with no gene match: 5. The CDR3 totals 16 residues. CDR3 loop: CASSLLGLAVNNEQFF. CDR3 coding DNA: TGCGCCAGCAGCTTGTTGGGACTAGCGGTAAACAATGAGCAGTTCTTC. Based on the CDR3 plus reference TRBV5-1 and TRBJ2-1, the full variable domain is KAGVTQTPRYLIKTRGQQVTLSCSPISGHRSVSWYQQTPGQGLQFLFEYFSETQRNKGNFPGRFSGRQFSNSRSEMNVSTLELGDSALYLCASSLLGLAVNNEQFFGPGTRLTVL.

A remark on this clone: One end of the junction is discordant with germline, which a read error may explain. V and J are TRBV7-7 and TRBJ2-1; no definite D call. There are 15 residues in the CDR3. Germline values: CDR1 SSHAT, CDR2 FNYEAQ (reference sequence). CDR3 protein: CASSVTDSSYNEQFF. The CDR3 DNA reads TGTGCTAGCAGCGTTACAGATAGCTCCTACAATGAGCAGTTCTTC. The complete variable domain, with remaining parts taken from reference TRBV7-7 and TRBJ2-1, reads GAGVSQSPRYKVTKRGQDVTLRCDPISSHATLYWYQQALGQGPEFLTYFNYEAQPDKSGLPSDRFSAERPEGSISTLTIQRTEQRDSAMYRCASSVTDSSYNEQFFGPGTRLTVL.

The V gene is TRBV21-1, the J gene TRBJ2-7; TRBD2, the table's D call, lacks a check against the DNA. TRBV21-1 is tagged as a pseudogene. The CDR3 totals 13 residues. The CDR3 region is CASSKEEVHEQYF. DNA of the CDR3: TGTGCCAGCAGCAAAGAGGAGGTCCACGAGCAGTACTTC.

V usage is TRBV28 and J usage is TRBJ2-3, with TRBD2 matching over 12 bases. V gave up 11 bases and J gave up 5 bases; unmatched junction bases: 11. Per the germline V gene, CDR1 is MDHEN and CDR2 is SYDVKM. The CDR3 totals 15 residues. CDR3 residues: CAGRRTSGKVDTQYF. The CDR3 DNA is TGTGCCGGCCGAAGGACTAGCGGGAAGGTAGATACGCAGTATTTT.

The chain employs TRBV29-1 and TRBJ2-7; 8 positions agree with TRBD1. Germline assignment: CDR1 SQVTM and CDR2 ANQGSEA. The V segment lost 1 base and the J segment 3 bases; nucleotides outside the gene matches: 2. This CDR3 has 13 amino acids. Written as DNA, the CDR3 is TGCAGCGTTGAAGGGACAGGGCACTACGAGCAGTACTTC. Translating gives CSVEGTGHYEQYF.

This clone is a singleton in its sample. The chain combines TRBV9 with TRBJ2-7, with 9 bases matching TRBD2. The CDR3 contains 16 residues. Looked up from germline, CDR1 is SGDLS and CDR2 is YYNGEE. J lost 3 bases, V lost 0 bases, and 7 bases had no gene match. The CDR3 sequence: CASSVGPSGADYEQYF. The CDR3 DNA reads as TGTGCCAGCAGCGTAGGACCTAGCGGGGCCGACTACGAGCAGTACTTC.

This rearrangement joins TRBV30 to TRBJ2-7; TRBD2 aligns across 7 bases. Germline assignment: CDR1 GTSNPN and CDR2 SVGIG (reference sequence). This CDR3 spans 13 amino acids. Trimming at V came to 0 bases and at J to 5 bases, leaving 4 bases not matched to a gene. CDR3 bases: TGTGCCTGGAGTGTAGCGGGAAATGACGAGCAGTACTTC. Protein product: CAWSVAGNDEQYF.

The chain joins TRBV21-1 to TRBJ2-4; TRBD1, the table's D call, lacks a check against the DNA. TRBV21-1 is an annotated pseudogene. The CDR3 runs 17 residues. In nucleotides, the CDR3 is TGTGCCAGCAGCATTCTACAGAGCTCACTAGCCAAAAACATTCAGTACTTC. Encoded protein: CASSILQSSLAKNIQYF.

The gene calls are TRBV28 and TRBJ2-1; 11 bases line up with TRBD1. Germline CDR1 MDHEN, CDR2 SYDVKM. This CDR3 has 16 amino acids. Trimming took 6 bases from V and 14 from J; bases not matched to a gene: 18. CDR3 sequence reads: CASRLGPGVAGQGEFF. The CDR3 nucleotides are TGTGCCAGCAGGTTAGGGCCGGGAGTAGCGGGACAGGGGGAGTTCTTC.

This clone has only one observation. CDR3 region: CASSLRPGQWSFF. In DNA, the CDR3 is TGTGCCAGCAGCTTAAGGCCGGGACAGTGGTCTTTCTTT. V usage is TRBV11-2 and J usage is TRBJ1-1, with 7 bases fitting TRBD1. V was pared by 2 bases and J by 12 bases, with 9 bases of the junction left unmatched. CDR3 length equals 13 residues. Germline V gene sequence: CDR1 SGHAT, CDR2 FQNNGV.

The chain carries TRBV20-1 and TRBJ2-7, with a tentative D call TRBD2 (6 bases). Germline CDR1 and CDR2: DFQATT and SNEGSKA (reference sequence). The CDR3 is 10 residues long. Deletions cut 4 bases from V and 10 bases from J, with 11 bases between. The CDR3 region has the DNA TGCAGTGCTATCCGGGACTCACAGTACTTC. This sequence encodes CSAIRDSQYF.

The chain uses TRBV28 and TRBJ2-1; 13 nucleotides agree with TRBD2. V shed 3 bases and J 1 base; nucleotides not matched to a gene: 15. CDR3 length: 21 amino acids. Germline lookup yields CDR1 MDHEN and CDR2 SYDVKM. This CDR3 reads CASSFPRTSGSFRRSYNEQFF. Here the CDR3 DNA reads TGTGCCAGCAGTTTTCCCAGGACTAGCGGGAGTTTCAGGCGGTCCTACAATGAGCAGTTCTTC.

The chain has TRBV7-3 and TRBJ2-2, with TRBD2 identical over 9 bases. CDR3 length: 18 amino acids. Germline CDR1 reads SGHTA; CDR2 reads FQGTGA. Trimming at V came to 1 base and at J to 6 bases, leaving 12 bases not matched to a gene. The CDR3 region is CASSLRVVSGSIPGELFF. DNA for the CDR3: TGTGCCAGCAGCTTAAGGGTTGTTAGCGGGAGTATTCCCGGGGAGCTGTTTTTT.

The J gene is TRBJ2-5, the V gene TRBV9, with D unresolved. Trimming shortened V by 1 base and J by 5 bases, and 12 bases separated the two germline ends. The CDR3 sequence is 14 residues long. Germline CDR1 reads SGDLS; CDR2 reads YYNGEE. CDR3 DNA sequence: TGTGCCAGCAGCGTATTTGGCCGTTCGGAGACCCAGTACTTC. This sequence encodes CASSVFGRSETQYF.

This chain links TRBV7-9 with TRBJ1-5; TRBD1 might be the D (6 bases). The CDR3 runs 13 residues. Germline loops: CDR1 SEHNR, CDR2 FQNEAQ (reference sequence). Trimming shortened V by 5 bases and J by 5 bases, and 10 bases separated the two germline ends. This CDR3 is CASSRDIHQPQHF. CDR3 nucleotides: TGTGCCAGCAGCAGGGACATTCATCAGCCCCAGCATTTT.